This T cell receptor beta chain came from a study of CD8+ T cells in alopecia areata. This clone was seen at least ten times. The CDR3 consists of 15 residues. The ends lost 2 bases at V and 3 bases at J; junction bases unmatched: 4. Per germline, CDR1 SGHTA and CDR2 FQGTGA. TCR sequencing used cDNA made by reverse transcription of extracted RNA. Repertoires were generated with immunoSEQ multiplex PCR, while TCRdb's copy carries only in-frame clones and drops some. This sample has over 100,000 clones, with approximately 49% found just once. The specimen was CD8+ T cells sorted from blood, collected at week 0. This TCR was sampled from a human donor with alopecia areata. This rearrangement joins TRBV7-3 to TRBJ2-1; 7 bases match TRBD1. The CDR3 nucleotides are TGTGCCAGCAGCTTATCCCGGACAGGCTACAATGAGCAGTTCTTC. Translation: CASSLSRTGYNEQFF.